The clone carrying this T cell receptor beta chain appeared a single time. Libraries were prepared by immunoSEQ multiplex PCR; TCRdb keeps only in-frame clonotypes and omits some of them. The profile shows fewer than 40,000 clones, approximately 93% of them singletons. The CDR3 has 14 amino acids. V gave up 0 bases and J gave up 6 bases, with 11 bases separating them. Germline V CDR1 and CDR2: KGHSH, LQKENI. This specimen belongs to a study of control samples from healthy donors and cancer patients. The TCR sequence derives from a man aged 40-55 years with colorectal cancer. The specimen was PBMCs. The V gene is TRBV18, the J gene TRBJ1-2; the D gene is possibly TRBD1 (5 bases). CDR3 DNA: TGTGCCAGCTCACCACCCGTATGGGGGGATGGCTACACCTTC. Translating gives CASSPPVWGDGYTF.